The following is a TCR beta chain sequence with its context. Its antigen target is currently unknown. No much larger clone is present one base from it, and per-base qualities are unavailable. The immunoSEQ Assay, a bias-controlled multiplex PCR, was used to amplify TCRbeta CDR3 regions from genomic DNA. The study's processing was this. Nucleated cell counts per sample were estimated from amplification of reference gene primers within the assay. Sequence reads were collapsed and filtered to measure the absolute abundance of every unique TCRbeta CDR3 rearrangement. For each sample, productive Simpson clonality was calculated as the square root of Simpson's diversity index over productive rearrangements. TCRdb stores this immuneACCESS table with in-frame sequences only. Part of the clones is absent; in the studies checked, under half of the shortfall reflects unresolved V genes, and no reason is known for the rest. V and J calls and clone size are given by that table; D and trimming were obtained from the DNA. This sample comprises about 54,000 clones, around four fifths of them detected only once. The ten largest clones take up around 1.9% of the sample.

These data belong to a study of blood T cell repertoires in COVID-19 (dated by TCRdb to about 2020). Concerning the study at large: The collaborator samples originated in the United States, Italy and Spain and spanned the acute and convalescent phases of COVID-19. The material from the prospective study consisted of cDNA or gDNA derived from T cells, B-cell-depleted T cells, or PBMCs. The dataset comprised deeply sampled blood TCRbeta repertoires from subjects exposed to, actively infected with, or recovered from COVID-19. The repertoires were released in a freely available public database meant as a resource for research on the immune response to SARS-CoV-2. The samples were drawn from the first 160 participants of the ongoing ImmuneRACE study and from 1,254 subjects provided by 6 global collaborators. Nearly every sample came with metadata listing a de-identified subject ID, COVID-19 status, age in years and sex. Where available, HLA class I and class II types were taken from metadata supplied by the sample provider and were not determined by assay-based typing.

V and J are truncated by 3 bases and 1 base respectively, leaving an intervening sequence of 7 bases. From its cysteine to its phenylalanine, the CDR3 spans 14 amino acids. Of the read, only the CDR3 DNA is kept; its 42 bases are in frame from base 1. Looking up the germline V gene yields CDR1 LGHNT and CDR2 FRNRAP. Whole blood was collected in K2EDTA tubes by collaborating institutions according to the institutions' own protocols. For TCRbeta analysis, collaborators shipped samples as frozen whole blood, isolated PBMCs, or DNA extracted from either of those sample types. Points the paper makes about the study in general: The quantity of clinical and demographic metadata differed by source and by participant and was supplied without curation.

The sequence was obtained from an older woman with acute or convalescent COVID-19. The sample comprised peripheral blood. The rearrangement joined TRBV12-5 to TRBJ1-3, and perhaps TRBD1 as D gene, on 6 matching bases. DNA sequence: TGTGCTAGTGGTTTCGGACAGTCTGGAAACACCATATATTTT. This gives the protein CASGFGQSGNTIYF.